This TCR beta chain came from a study of T cell changes during pregnancy in multiple sclerosis (dated by TCRdb to the late 2010s). For the wider study: Changes in the T cell repertoire over the course of pregnancy were examined in this study in women with multiple sclerosis.

Libraries were constructed by the immunoSEQ multiplex PCR assay. This is the immuneACCESS table as TCRdb keeps it, with only in-frame sequences that have V and J called. A part of the clones is gone; compared with another copy, unresolved V genes explain less than half, and the rest is unexplained. The sample contains some 60,000 clones, 75% to 95% of them found a single time. The ten most abundant clones make up 0.65% to 1% of the sample. On this clone itself: Its specific antigen is unknown. Base qualities are not at hand, and no much larger clone is one base apart.

CDR1 LNHDA and CDR2 SQIVND are derived from the germline V gene (reference sequence). V sheds 4 bases and J sheds 7 bases, leaving 11 bases between their ends. Its CDR3 holds 13 amino acids, cysteine through phenylalanine. The retained sequence is limited to the CDR3, 39 bases, with the frame set at the first base. The TCR sequence derives from a female donor with multiple sclerosis, enrolled in a pregnancy study. This specimen consisted of peripheral blood, obtained before pregnancy. The rearranged segments are TRBV19 and TRBJ1-5; a tentative D call is TRBD1 (6 bases match). The sequenced DNA: TGTGCCAGTAGTACAGGGGTCGACCAGCCCCAGCATTTT. It translates as CASSTGVDQPQHF.